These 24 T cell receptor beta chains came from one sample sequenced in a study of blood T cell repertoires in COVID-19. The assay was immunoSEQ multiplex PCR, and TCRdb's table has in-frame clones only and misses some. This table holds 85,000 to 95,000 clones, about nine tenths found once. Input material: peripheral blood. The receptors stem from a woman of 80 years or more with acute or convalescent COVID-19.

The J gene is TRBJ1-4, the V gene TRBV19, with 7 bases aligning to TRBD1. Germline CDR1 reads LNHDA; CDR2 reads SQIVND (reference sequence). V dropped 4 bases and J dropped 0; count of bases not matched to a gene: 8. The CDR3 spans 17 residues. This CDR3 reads CASSKWDRNPTNEKLFF. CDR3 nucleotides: TGTGCCAGTAGTAAATGGGACAGAAACCCAACTAATGAAAAACTGTTTTTT. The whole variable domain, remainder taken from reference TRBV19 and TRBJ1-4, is DGGITQSPKYLFRKEGQNVTLSCEQNLNHDAMYWYRQDPGQGLRLIYYSQIVNDFQKGDIAEGYSVSREKKESFPLTVTSAQKNPTAFYLCASSKWDRNPTNEKLFFGSGTQLSVL.

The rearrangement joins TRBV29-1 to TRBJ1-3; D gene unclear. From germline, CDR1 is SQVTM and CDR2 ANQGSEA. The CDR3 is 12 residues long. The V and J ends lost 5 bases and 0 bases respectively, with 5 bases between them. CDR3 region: CSVRFSGNTIYF. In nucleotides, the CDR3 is TGCAGCGTTCGGTTCTCTGGAAACACCATATATTTT.

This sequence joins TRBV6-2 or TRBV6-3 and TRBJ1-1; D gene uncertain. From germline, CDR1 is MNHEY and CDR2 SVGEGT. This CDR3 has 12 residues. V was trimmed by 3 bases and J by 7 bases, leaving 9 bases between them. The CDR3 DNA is TGTGCCAGCAGTTATACTTCTAATGAAGCTTTCTTT. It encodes CASSYTSNEAFF.

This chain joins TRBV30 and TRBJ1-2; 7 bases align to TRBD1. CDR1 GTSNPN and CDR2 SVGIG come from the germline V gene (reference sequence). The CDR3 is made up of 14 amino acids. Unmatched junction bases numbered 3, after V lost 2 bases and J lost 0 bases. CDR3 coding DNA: TGTGCCTGGAGTAGGCAGGGGGCTAACTATGGCTACACCTTC. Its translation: CAWSRQGANYGYTF.

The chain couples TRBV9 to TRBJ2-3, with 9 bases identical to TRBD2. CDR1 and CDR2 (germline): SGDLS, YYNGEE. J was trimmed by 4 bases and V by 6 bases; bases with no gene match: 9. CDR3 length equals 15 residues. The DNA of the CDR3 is TGTGCCAGCAATTGGGCGGGAGGGCTTGCAGATACGCAGTATTTT. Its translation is CASNWAGGLADTQYF.

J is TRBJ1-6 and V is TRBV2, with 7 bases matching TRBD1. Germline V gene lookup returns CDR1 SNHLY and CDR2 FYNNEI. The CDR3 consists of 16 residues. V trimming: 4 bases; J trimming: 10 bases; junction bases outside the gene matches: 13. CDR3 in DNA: TGTGCCAGCAGTGGATGGACAGGCTCTTTAGGGTCACCCCTCCACTTT. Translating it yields CASSGWTGSLGSPLHF.

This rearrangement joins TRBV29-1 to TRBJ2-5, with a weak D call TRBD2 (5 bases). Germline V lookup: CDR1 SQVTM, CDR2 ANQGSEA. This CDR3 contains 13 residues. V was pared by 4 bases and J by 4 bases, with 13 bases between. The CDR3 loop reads CSVGGGLGETQYF. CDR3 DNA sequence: TGCAGCGTTGGCGGCGGGCTCGGAGAGACCCAGTACTTC.

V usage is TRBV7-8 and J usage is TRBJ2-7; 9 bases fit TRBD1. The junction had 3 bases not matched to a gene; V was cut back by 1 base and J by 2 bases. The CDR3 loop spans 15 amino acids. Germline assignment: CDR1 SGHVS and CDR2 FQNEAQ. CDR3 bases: TGTGCCAGCAGCTTAGGACAGGGGGGAACCTACGAGCAGTACTTC. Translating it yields CASSLGQGGTYEQYF.

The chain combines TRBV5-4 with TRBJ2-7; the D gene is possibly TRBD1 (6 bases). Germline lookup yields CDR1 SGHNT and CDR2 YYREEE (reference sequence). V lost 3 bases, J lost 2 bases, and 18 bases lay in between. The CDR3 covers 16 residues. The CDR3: CASSSMKQGSAYEQYF. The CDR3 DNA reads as TGTGCCAGCAGCTCCATGAAGCAGGGGAGCGCCTACGAGCAGTACTTC.

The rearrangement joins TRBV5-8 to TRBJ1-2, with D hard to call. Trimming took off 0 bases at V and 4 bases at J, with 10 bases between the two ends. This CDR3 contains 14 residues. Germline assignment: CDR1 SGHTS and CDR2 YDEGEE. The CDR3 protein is CASSLGQRSYGYTF. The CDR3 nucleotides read TGTGCCAGCAGCTTGGGGCAAAGGAGCTATGGCTACACCTTC.

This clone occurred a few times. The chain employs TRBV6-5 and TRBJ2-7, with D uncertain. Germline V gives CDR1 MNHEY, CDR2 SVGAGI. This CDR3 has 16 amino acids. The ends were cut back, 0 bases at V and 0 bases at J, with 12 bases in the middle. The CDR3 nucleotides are TGTGCCAGCAGTTACTCGCCGACGGAGAGCTCCTACGAGCAGTACTTC. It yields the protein CASSYSPTESSYEQYF.

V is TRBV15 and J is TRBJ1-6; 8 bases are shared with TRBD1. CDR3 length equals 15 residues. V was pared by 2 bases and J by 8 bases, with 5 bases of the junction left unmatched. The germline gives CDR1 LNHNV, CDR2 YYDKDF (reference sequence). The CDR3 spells CATSRTGTGDSPLHF. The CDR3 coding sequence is TGTGCCACCAGCAGAACCGGGACAGGAGATTCACCCCTCCACTTT.

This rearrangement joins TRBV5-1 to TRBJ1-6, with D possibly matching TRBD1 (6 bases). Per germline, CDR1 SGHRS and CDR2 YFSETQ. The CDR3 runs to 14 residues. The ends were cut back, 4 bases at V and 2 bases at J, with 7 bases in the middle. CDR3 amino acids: CASSRTAYNSPLHF. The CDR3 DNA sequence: TGCGCCAGCAGCCGGACAGCCTATAATTCACCCCTCCACTTT.

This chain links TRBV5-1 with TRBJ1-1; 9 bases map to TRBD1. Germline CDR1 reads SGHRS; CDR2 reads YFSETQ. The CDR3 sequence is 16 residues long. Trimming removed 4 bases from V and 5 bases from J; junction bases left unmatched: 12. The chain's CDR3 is CASSPTGQGRGTEAFF. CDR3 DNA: TGCGCCAGCAGCCCGACGGGACAGGGTCGGGGAACTGAAGCTTTCTTT.

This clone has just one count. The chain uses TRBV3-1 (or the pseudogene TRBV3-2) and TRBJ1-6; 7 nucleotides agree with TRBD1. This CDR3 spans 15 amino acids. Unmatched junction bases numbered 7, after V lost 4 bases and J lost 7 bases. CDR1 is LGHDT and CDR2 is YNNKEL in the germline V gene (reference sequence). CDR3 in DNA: TGTGCCAGCAGCCGGGAACAGGGGAGGAATTCACCCCTCCACTTT. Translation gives CASSREQGRNSPLHF.

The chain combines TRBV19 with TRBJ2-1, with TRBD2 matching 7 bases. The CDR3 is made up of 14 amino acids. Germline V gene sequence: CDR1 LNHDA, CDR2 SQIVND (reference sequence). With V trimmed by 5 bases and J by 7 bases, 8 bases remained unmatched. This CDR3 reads CASSLGEGGNEQFF. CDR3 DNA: TGTGCCAGTAGTCTTGGGGAGGGTGGGAATGAGCAGTTCTTC.

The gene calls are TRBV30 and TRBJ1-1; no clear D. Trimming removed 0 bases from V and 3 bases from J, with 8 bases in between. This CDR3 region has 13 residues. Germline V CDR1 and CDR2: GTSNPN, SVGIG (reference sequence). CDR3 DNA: TGTGCCTGGAGTGTCTCTAGGTACACTGAAGCTTTCTTT. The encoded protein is CAWSVSRYTEAFF.

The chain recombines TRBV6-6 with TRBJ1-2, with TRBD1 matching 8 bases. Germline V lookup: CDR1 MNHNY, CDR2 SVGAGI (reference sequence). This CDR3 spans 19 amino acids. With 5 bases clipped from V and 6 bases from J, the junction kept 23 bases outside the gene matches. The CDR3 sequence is CASSQKSRGPSKSLHGYTF. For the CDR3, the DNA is TGTGCCAGCAGTCAAAAAAGCAGGGGGCCTAGTAAAAGCCTCCATGGCTACACCTTC.

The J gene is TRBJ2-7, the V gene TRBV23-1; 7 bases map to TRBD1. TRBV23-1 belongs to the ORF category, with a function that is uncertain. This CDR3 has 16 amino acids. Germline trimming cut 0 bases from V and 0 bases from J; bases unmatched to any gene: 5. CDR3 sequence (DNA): TGCGCCAGCAGTCAATCGGGACAGAGGAGCTCCTACGAGCAGTACTTC. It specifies CASSQSGQRSSYEQYF.

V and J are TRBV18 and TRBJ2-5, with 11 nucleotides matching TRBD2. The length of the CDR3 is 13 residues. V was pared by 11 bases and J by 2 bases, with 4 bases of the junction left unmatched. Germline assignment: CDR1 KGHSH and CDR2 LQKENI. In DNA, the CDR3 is TGTGCCGGGACTAGCGGTCGGCAAGAGACCCAGTACTTC. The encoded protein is CAGTSGRQETQYF.

DNA for the CDR3: TGTGCCAGCAGGCCTACAGGGGACTCCCAAGAGACCCAGTACTTC. Residues: CASRPTGDSQETQYF. The V gene is TRBV6-5, the J gene TRBJ2-5; D is perhaps TRBD1 (7 bases). The CDR3 runs 15 residues. Germline lookup yields CDR1 MNHEY and CDR2 SVGAGI. With 6 bases removed from V and 1 base from J, the gap between germline ends came to 15 bases.

The CDR3 region is CASSFPGNEQFF. Written as DNA, the CDR3 is TGCGCCAGCAGCTTTCCGGGAAACGAGCAGTTCTTC. The chain combines TRBV5-1 with TRBJ2-1, with TRBD2 as a possible D gene (5 bases). This CDR3 contains 12 residues. The ends were cut back, 2 bases at V and 10 bases at J, with 10 bases in the middle. The germline gives CDR1 SGHRS, CDR2 YFSETQ.

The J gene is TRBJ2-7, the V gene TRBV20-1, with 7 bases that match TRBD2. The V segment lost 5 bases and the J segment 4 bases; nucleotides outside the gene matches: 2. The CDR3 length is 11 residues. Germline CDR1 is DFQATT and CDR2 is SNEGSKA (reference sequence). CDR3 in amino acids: CSASAGYEQYF. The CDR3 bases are TGCAGTGCTTCAGCGGGGTACGAGCAGTACTTC.

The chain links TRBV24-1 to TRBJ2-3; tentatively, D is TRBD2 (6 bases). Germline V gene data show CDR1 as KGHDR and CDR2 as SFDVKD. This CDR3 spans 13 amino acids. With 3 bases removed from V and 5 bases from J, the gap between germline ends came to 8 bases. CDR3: CATSDRGGDTQYF. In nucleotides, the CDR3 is TGTGCCACCAGTGATCGGGGAGGAGATACGCAGTATTTT.